Listed here is a single T cell receptor beta chain. Its antigen is as yet unknown. The sequencing template was cDNA reverse transcribed from extracted RNA. Profiled with immunoSEQ multiplex PCR; TCRdb holds only in-frame clones, not every one. The sample yields about 180,000 clones, approximately 56% seen once. The data were taken from a study of CD8+ T cells in alopecia areata. Study-level points and caveats: Across lesional scalp, and particularly alopecia totalis/universalis, clonality surpassed that of normal scalp.

Germline V lookup: CDR1 MNHEY, CDR2 SMNVEV (reference sequence). Trimming took 3 bases from V and 1 from J; bases not matched to a gene: 3. The CDR3 runs 14 residues. Obtained from alopecia areata patients were lesional scalp punch biopsies along with peripheral blood. The V and J genes are TRBV27 and TRBJ2-7; 7 positions agree with TRBD1. This TCR came from a human donor with alopecia areata. The material sequenced was CD4+ T cells sorted from blood, taken at week 0. CDR3 sequence: CASSLRGPSYEQYF. In DNA form, the CDR3 reads TGTGCCAGCAGTTTGAGGGGGCCTTCCTACGAGCAGTACTTC.